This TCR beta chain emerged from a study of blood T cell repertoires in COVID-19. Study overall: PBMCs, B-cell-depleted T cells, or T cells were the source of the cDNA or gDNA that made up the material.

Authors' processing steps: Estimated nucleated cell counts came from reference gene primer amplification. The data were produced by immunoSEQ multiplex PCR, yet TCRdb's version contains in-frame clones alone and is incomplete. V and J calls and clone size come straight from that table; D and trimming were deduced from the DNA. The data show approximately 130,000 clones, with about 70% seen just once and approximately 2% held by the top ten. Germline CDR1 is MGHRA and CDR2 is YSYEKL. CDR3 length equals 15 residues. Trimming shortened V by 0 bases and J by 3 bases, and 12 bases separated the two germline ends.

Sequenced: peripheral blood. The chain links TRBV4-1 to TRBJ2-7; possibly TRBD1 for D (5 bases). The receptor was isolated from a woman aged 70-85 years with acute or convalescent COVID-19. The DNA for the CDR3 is TGCGCCAGCAGCCAAGACAGCGCAGGGAACTACGAGCAGTACTTC. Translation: CASSQDSAGNYEQYF.